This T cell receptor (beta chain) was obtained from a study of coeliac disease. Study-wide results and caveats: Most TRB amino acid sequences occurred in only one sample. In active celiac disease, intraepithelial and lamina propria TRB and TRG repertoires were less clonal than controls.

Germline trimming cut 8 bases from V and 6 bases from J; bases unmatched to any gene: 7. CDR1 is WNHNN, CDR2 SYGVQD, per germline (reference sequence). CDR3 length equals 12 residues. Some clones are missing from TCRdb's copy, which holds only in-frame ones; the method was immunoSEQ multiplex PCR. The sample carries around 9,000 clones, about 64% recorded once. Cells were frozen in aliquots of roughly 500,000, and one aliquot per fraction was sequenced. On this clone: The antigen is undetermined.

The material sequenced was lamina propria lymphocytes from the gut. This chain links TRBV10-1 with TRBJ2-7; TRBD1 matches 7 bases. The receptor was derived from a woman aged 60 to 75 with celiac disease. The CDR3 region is CASRGGSGEQYF. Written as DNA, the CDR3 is TGCGCCAGCCGAGGGGGCTCGGGCGAGCAGTACTTC.